This TCR beta chain emerged from a study of OX40 agonist ivuxolimab in advanced cancers. Study information: A history of anti-PD-1, anti-PD-L1 or anti-CTLA-4 therapy was acceptable, and approximately 39% had some. Study observations and caveats: At 0.1 to 3.0 mg/kg and by week 6, clonal expansion occurred in CD4+ and CD8+ blood T cells. The antigens recognized by the expanded peripheral T cells, that is their antigen specificity, were not determined. Fewer expanded clones were found on average in CD4+ than in CD8+ T cells.

This clone was seen just once. Its cognate antigen is unknown. The CDR3 is 15 amino acids. The V and J ends lost 0 bases and 0 bases respectively, with 8 bases between them. CDR1 is SGDLS, CDR2 YYNGEE, per germline. Sequencing used immunoSEQ multiplex PCR; TCRdb keeps in-frame clones, though not all of them. The repertoire includes some 99,000 clones, roughly nine tenths of them detected once, and roughly 0.52% sits in the top ten. The sequence came from an adult with an advanced solid tumor such as melanoma, head and neck, liver or kidney cancer. The rearrangement links TRBV9 to TRBJ2-3, with no clear D. This sample comprised CD4+ or CD8+ T cells sorted from blood, obtained in a trial of the OX40 agonist ivuxolimab. In nucleotides, the CDR3 is TGTGCCAGCAGCGTAGTCAAGGGAAGCACAGATACGCAGTATTTT. Protein product: CASSVVKGSTDTQYF.